This entry lists 28 T cell receptor beta chains sequenced from one sample in a study of cytomegalovirus exposure and HLA in healthy donors. This PCR relied on a set of 60 Vbeta primers and 13 Jbeta primers. Data came from immunoSEQ multiplex PCR; TCRdb stores just in-frame clones and leaves some out. The sample carries 77,000 or so clones, less than 80% recorded once. The material sequenced was PBMCs. Every receptor here comes from a woman between 35 and 50 years old in good health and CMV-seronegative.

The V gene is TRBV4-3, the J gene TRBJ2-1, with 11 bases fitting TRBD2. Germline V gene lookup returns CDR1 LGHNA and CDR2 YSLEER. With V trimmed by 0 bases and J by 4 bases, 2 bases remained unmatched. CDR3 length equals 16 residues. This chain's CDR3 is CASSQELAGDYNEQFF. The CDR3 DNA reads TGCGCCAGCAGCCAAGAACTAGCGGGAGATTACAATGAGCAGTTCTTC.

This chain links TRBV19 with TRBJ2-1, with D possibly TRBD2 on 6 matching bases. CDR3 size: 13 residues. In germline, CDR1 is LNHDA, CDR2 SQIVND (reference sequence). With 6 bases removed from V and 14 bases from J, the gap between germline ends came to 20 bases. The DNA for the CDR3 is TGTGCCAGTAGGACCCGAGGGGAGGAATCGGAGTTCTTC. It yields the protein CASRTRGEESEFF.

The CDR3, as DNA: TGCGCCAGCAGCTTGGAGACTAGCGTCGAGCAGTACTTC. Its translation: CASSLETSVEQYF. The chain couples TRBV5-1 to TRBJ2-7; 8 bases line up with TRBD2. The CDR3 has 13 residues. V shed 0 bases, J shed 6 bases, and the junction held 2 bases outside the gene matches. Germline V gene sequence: CDR1 SGHRS, CDR2 YFSETQ.

This clone has only a few counts. The gene calls are TRBV10-2 and TRBJ1-1, with TRBD1 identical over 10 bases. The CDR3 extends over 14 amino acids. V shed 3 bases, J shed 10 bases, and the junction held 8 bases outside the gene matches. CDR1 is WSHSY, CDR2 SAAADI, per germline. The CDR3 loop is CASSERDRGIGAFF. CDR3 in DNA: TGCGCCAGCAGTGAAAGGGACAGGGGTATCGGAGCTTTCTTT.

The chain uses TRBV4-3 and TRBJ2-1; D call uncertain. The length of the CDR3 is 13 residues. Germline lookup yields CDR1 LGHNA and CDR2 YSLEER. Trimming removed 1 base from V and 6 bases from J, with 7 bases in between. The CDR3 loop is CASSQGLSNEQFF. CDR3 in DNA: TGCGCCAGCAGCCAAGGACTCAGCAATGAGCAGTTCTTC.

This chain joins TRBV6-5 and TRBJ2-1, with D uncertain. The CDR3 has 14 amino acids. Trimming shortened V by 4 bases and J by 7 bases, and 14 bases separated the two germline ends. Germline V gene lookup returns CDR1 MNHEY and CDR2 SVGAGI. The CDR3: CASSSEFHRNEQFF. The CDR3 region has the DNA TGTGCCAGCAGTTCCGAATTCCACCGGAATGAGCAGTTCTTC.

The DNA for the CDR3 is TGTGCCAGCAGCTTATTCAAGCTACATGGCTACACCTTC. Protein: CASSLFKLHGYTF. This rearrangement joins TRBV7-8 to TRBJ1-2; no firm D call. V lost 2 bases, J lost 6 bases, and 10 bases lay in between. This CDR3 comprises 13 residues. Germline CDR1 is SGHVS and CDR2 is FQNEAQ.

V and J are TRBV5-1 and TRBJ1-2, with 9 bases lining up with TRBD1. With V trimmed by 1 base and J by 0 bases, 10 bases remained unmatched. Germline values: CDR1 SGHRS, CDR2 YFSETQ. The CDR3 runs to 18 residues. Here the CDR3 DNA reads TGCGCCAGCAGCTTGCCCCACAGGGGGCCCTCCTCTAACTATGGCTACACCTTC. This codes for CASSLPHRGPSSNYGYTF.

This clone has only one observation. V and J are TRBV6-1 and TRBJ2-5; TRBD1 agrees at 7 bases. Germline trimming cut 4 bases from V and 3 bases from J; bases unmatched to any gene: 11. The germline V gene encodes CDR1 MNHNS and CDR2 SASEGT. The CDR3 is 16 residues long. The DNA for the CDR3 is TGTGCCAGCAGTGGCACCCGGGACAGAAAAAAAGAGACCCAGTACTTC. Translation: CASSGTRDRKKETQYF.

The chain carries TRBV7-2 and TRBJ2-3; no clear D. Looked up from germline, CDR1 is SGHTA and CDR2 is FQGNSA. The CDR3 spans 12 residues. V was shortened by 3 bases and J by 3 bases, with 4 bases between the two germline ends. In DNA form, the CDR3 reads TGTGCCAGCAGCTTCTCGACAGATACGCAGTATTTT. Translation gives CASSFSTDTQYF. Full variable domain (remainder filled in from reference TRBV7-2 and TRBJ2-3): GAGVSQSPSNKVTEKGKDVELRCDPISGHTALYWYRQSLGQGLEFLIYFQGNSAPDKSGLPSDRFSAERTGGSVSTLTIQRTQQEDSAVYLCASSFSTDTQYFGPGTRLTVL.

CDR3 DNA sequence: TGTGCCAGCAGCCCGGGACTAGCGGGCTACAATGAGCAGTTCTTC. Translating it yields CASSPGLAGYNEQFF. The V gene is TRBV7-2, the J gene TRBJ2-1; the match to TRBD2 covers 12 bases. The CDR3 runs to 15 residues. The germline CDR1 and CDR2 sequences are SGHTA and FQGNSA. Trimming cost V 5 bases and J 3 bases; bases outside gene matches: 2.

This clone appeared a few times. The genes are TRBV4-1 and TRBJ1-1; D gene ambiguous. V lost 1 base to trimming and J lost 5 bases, with 14 bases between them. The CDR3 consists of 15 residues. Germline loops: CDR1 MGHRA, CDR2 YSYEKL. CDR3 DNA: TGCGCCAGCAGCCAAGGTCCCCTCGGAGGGACTGAAGCTTTCTTT. This translates into CASSQGPLGGTEAFF.

This clone came up once. CDR3 sequence (DNA): TGCAGCGTTGAAGATCGGGGAGGGGTTGATCGGGAGACCCAGTACTTC. Amino acid sequence: CSVEDRGGVDRETQYF. This sequence joins TRBV29-1 and TRBJ2-5; 7 nucleotides align to TRBD2. J gave up 5 bases and V 0 bases, and 12 bases lay outside the gene matches. This CDR3 is built from 16 residues. Germline V lookup: CDR1 SQVTM, CDR2 ANQGSEA. The full variable domain, completed using reference TRBV29-1 and TRBJ2-5, is SAVISQKPSRDICQRGTSLTIQCQVDSQVTMMFWYRQQPGQSLTLIATANQGSEATYESGFVIDKFPISRPNLTFSTLTVSNMSPEDSSIYLCSVEDRGGVDRETQYFGPGTRLLVL.

This chain uses TRBV10-3 with TRBJ2-3; a weak D match, TRBD2 (6 bases). The CDR3 extends over 14 amino acids. Trimming took 1 base from V and 4 from J, leaving 9 bases between them. From germline, CDR1 is ENHRY and CDR2 SYGVKD. The DNA of the CDR3 is TGTGCCATCAGTGAGTTGTCTAGCGCAGATACGCAGTATTTT. This codes for CAISELSSADTQYF.

The chain uses TRBV28 and TRBJ2-1, with 8 bases fitting TRBD2. J lost 4 bases, V lost 2 bases, and 7 bases had no gene match. This CDR3 region has 16 residues. Germline CDR1 MDHEN, CDR2 SYDVKM. CDR3 sequence (DNA): TGTGCCAGCAGTTTAACCGGGACTAGTACTTACAATGAGCAGTTCTTC. Translating it yields CASSLTGTSTYNEQFF.

CDR3 coding DNA: TGTGCCAGCAGCTTAGCAGGAGACTATGGCTACACCTTC. Protein: CASSLAGDYGYTF. This chain joins TRBV7-9 and TRBJ1-2, with D hard to call. The ends were cut back, 0 bases at V and 3 bases at J, with 5 bases in the middle. The CDR3 covers 13 residues. CDR1 SEHNR and CDR2 FQNEAQ come from the germline V gene (reference sequence).

The chain joins TRBV5-8 to TRBJ2-5; 7 nucleotides line up with TRBD2. With V trimmed by 4 bases and J by 3 bases, 9 bases remained unmatched. This CDR3 has 15 amino acids. Germline-derived CDR1 and CDR2 are SGHTS and YDEGEE. The CDR3 nucleotides read TGTGCCAGCAGCCCGAGGGGACTACCAAAAGAGACCCAGTACTTC. As protein: CASSPRGLPKETQYF.

V gene TRBV10-3 combines with J gene TRBJ2-1; 9 bases are shared with TRBD1. This CDR3 contains 15 residues. The V gene's germline CDR1 is ENHRY and CDR2 SYGVKD. V gave up 3 bases and J gave up 5 bases; unmatched junction bases: 5. CDR3 in amino acids: CAISDRTGDHNEQFF. In nucleotides, the CDR3 is TGTGCCATCAGTGACCGGACAGGGGACCACAATGAGCAGTTCTTC.

The V gene is TRBV13, the J gene TRBJ2-3, with D perhaps TRBD2 (6 bases). CDR1 is PRHDT and CDR2 is FYEKMQ in the germline V gene (reference sequence). This CDR3 comprises 12 residues. V lost 5 bases and J lost 6, with 9 bases in between. The CDR3 loop reads CASSARGDTQYF. CDR3 DNA: TGTGCCAGCAGCGCCCGGGGGGATACGCAGTATTTT.

The rearrangement joins TRBV28 to TRBJ2-5; the D gene is possibly TRBD1 (6 bases). V shed 9 bases and J shed 4 bases, with 12 bases lying between them. The germline CDR1 and CDR2 sequences are MDHEN and SYDVKM. The CDR3 is 12 amino acids. The CDR3 DNA reads as TGTGCCAGTCAGGGGCTTGGAGAGACCCAGTACTTC. This gives the protein CASQGLGETQYF.

The chain carries TRBV30 and TRBJ1-1, with D maybe TRBD1 (5 bases). The CDR3 is 13 residues long. V was cut by 3 bases and J by 5 bases, with 13 bases left in between. The germline V gene encodes CDR1 GTSNPN and CDR2 SVGIG (reference sequence). The CDR3 DNA is TGTGCCTGGAGCGGGGGGGGGTCTACTGAAGCTTTCTTT. Translated, it gives CAWSGGGSTEAFF.

The rearrangement uses TRBV27 and TRBJ2-5, with no clear D. The germline CDR1 and CDR2 sequences are MNHEY and SMNVEV (reference sequence). V shed 0 bases and J shed 8 bases, with 22 bases lying between them. The CDR3 loop spans 17 amino acids. In DNA form, the CDR3 reads TGTGCCAGCAGTTTATCGAGCGTCCGAGGCGCCAAGGCCACCCAGTACTTC. Translated, it gives CASSLSSVRGAKATQYF.

V and J are TRBV6-5 and TRBJ2-7, with a possible D match to TRBD2 (6 bases). The CDR3 loop spans 14 amino acids. V lost 6 bases and J lost 6, with 18 bases in between. Germline V gene lookup returns CDR1 MNHEY and CDR2 SVGAGI. The CDR3 loop reads CASSLTSGGGEQYF. The CDR3 DNA sequence: TGTGCCAGCAGCTTGACTAGTGGGGGTGGCGAGCAGTACTTC.

The rearrangement uses TRBV18 and TRBJ2-7; 7 nucleotides line up with TRBD1. V shed 6 bases, J shed 0 bases, and the junction held 5 bases outside the gene matches. This CDR3 is built from 14 residues. In germline, CDR1 is KGHSH, CDR2 LQKENI. The CDR3 nucleotides read TGTGCCAGCTCCGGACAGGAGAGCTCCTACGAGCAGTACTTC. This translates into CASSGQESSYEQYF.

Remarks on this clone: The identical CDR3 is also encoded by other nucleotide sequences in the sample. The chain employs TRBV29-1 and TRBJ1-1, with 11 bases aligning to TRBD1. This CDR3 is built from 14 residues. Germline CDR1 and CDR2: SQVTM and ANQGSEA. CDR3: CSATGQGGPVSAFF. The CDR3 DNA sequence: TGCAGTGCTACGGGACAGGGGGGCCCCGTTAGTGCTTTCTTT.

The CDR3: CASSAGASGGRETQYF. CDR3 nucleotide sequence: TGTGCCAGCAGCGCCGGAGCTAGCGGGGGGAGGGAGACCCAGTACTTC. The chain employs TRBV9 and TRBJ2-5, with 11 bases lining up with TRBD2. The junction had 9 bases not matched to a gene; V was cut back by 3 bases and J by 5 bases. The CDR3 contains 16 residues. From germline, CDR1 is SGDLS and CDR2 YYNGEE. Variable domain in full (rest from reference TRBV9 and TRBJ2-5): DSGVTQTPKHLITATGQRVTLRCSPRSGDLSVYWYQQSLDQGLQFLIQYYNGEERAKGNILERFSAQQFPDLHSELNLSSLELGDSALYFCASSAGASGGRETQYFGPGTRLLVL.

V gene TRBV7-2 combines with J gene TRBJ1-3; 8 bases fit TRBD1. Trimming took 5 bases from V and 3 from J; bases not matched to a gene: 3. Germline V gives CDR1 SGHTA, CDR2 FQGNSA. The CDR3 has 14 residues. The CDR3 DNA reads TGTGCCAGCAGCCTCGGACAGGGTGGAAACACCATATATTTT. Protein: CASSLGQGGNTIYF.

This chain uses TRBV9 with TRBJ2-7, with 12 bases fitting TRBD2. This CDR3 comprises 14 residues. The trim removed 4 bases at V and 5 bases at J, leaving 4 bases unmatched. Germline V gives CDR1 SGDLS, CDR2 YYNGEE. DNA for the CDR3: TGTGCCAGCAGCTCACGGACTAGCGGGGACGAGCAGTACTTC. This codes for CASSSRTSGDEQYF. The full variable domain, rest sourced from reference TRBV9 and TRBJ2-7, is DSGVTQTPKHLITATGQRVTLRCSPRSGDLSVYWYQQSLDQGLQFLIQYYNGEERAKGNILERFSAQQFPDLHSELNLSSLELGDSALYFCASSSRTSGDEQYFGPGTRLTVT.